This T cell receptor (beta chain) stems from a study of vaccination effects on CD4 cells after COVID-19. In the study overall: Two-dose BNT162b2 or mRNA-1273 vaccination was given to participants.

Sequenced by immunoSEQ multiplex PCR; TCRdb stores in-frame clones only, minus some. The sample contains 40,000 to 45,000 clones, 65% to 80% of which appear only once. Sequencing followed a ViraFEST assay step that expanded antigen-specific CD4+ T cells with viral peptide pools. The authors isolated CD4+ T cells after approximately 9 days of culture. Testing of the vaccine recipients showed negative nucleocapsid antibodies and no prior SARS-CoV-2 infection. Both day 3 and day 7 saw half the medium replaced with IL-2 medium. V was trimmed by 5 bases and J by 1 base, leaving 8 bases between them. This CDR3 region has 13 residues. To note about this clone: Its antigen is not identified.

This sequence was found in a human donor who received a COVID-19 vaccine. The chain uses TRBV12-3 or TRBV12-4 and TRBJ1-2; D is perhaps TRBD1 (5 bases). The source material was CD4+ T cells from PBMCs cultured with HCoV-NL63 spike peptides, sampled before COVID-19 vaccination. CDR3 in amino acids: CASSGGDNYGYTF. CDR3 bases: TGTGCCAGCAGTGGGGGAGATAACTATGGCTACACCTTC.